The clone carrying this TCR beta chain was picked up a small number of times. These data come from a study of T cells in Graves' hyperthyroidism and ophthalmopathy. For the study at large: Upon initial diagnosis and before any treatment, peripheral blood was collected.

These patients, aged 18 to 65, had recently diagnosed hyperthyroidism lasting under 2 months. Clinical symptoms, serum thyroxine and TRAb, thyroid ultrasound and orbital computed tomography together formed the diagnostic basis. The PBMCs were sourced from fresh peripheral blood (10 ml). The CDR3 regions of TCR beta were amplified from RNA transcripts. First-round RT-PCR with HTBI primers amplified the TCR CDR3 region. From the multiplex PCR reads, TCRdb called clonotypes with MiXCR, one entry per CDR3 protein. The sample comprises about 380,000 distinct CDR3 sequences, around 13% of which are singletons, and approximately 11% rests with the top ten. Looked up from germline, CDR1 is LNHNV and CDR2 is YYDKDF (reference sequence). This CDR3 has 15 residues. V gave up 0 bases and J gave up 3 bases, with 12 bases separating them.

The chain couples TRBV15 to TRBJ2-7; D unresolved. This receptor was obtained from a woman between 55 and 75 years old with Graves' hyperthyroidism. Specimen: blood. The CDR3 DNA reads TGTGCCACCAGCAGAGATAATTCAGAACACTACGAGCAGTACTTC. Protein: CATSRDNSEHYEQYF.